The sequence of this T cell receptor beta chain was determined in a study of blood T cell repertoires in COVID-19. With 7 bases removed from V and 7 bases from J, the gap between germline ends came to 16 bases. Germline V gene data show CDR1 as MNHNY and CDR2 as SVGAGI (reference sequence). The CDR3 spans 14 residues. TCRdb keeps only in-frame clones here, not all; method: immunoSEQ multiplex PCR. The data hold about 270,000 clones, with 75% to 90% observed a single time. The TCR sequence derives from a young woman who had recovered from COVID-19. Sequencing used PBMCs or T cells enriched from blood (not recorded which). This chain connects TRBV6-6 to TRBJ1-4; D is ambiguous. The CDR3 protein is CASTKQLSGEKLFF. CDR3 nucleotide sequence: TGTGCCAGCACCAAACAACTTTCGGGTGAAAAACTGTTTTTT.